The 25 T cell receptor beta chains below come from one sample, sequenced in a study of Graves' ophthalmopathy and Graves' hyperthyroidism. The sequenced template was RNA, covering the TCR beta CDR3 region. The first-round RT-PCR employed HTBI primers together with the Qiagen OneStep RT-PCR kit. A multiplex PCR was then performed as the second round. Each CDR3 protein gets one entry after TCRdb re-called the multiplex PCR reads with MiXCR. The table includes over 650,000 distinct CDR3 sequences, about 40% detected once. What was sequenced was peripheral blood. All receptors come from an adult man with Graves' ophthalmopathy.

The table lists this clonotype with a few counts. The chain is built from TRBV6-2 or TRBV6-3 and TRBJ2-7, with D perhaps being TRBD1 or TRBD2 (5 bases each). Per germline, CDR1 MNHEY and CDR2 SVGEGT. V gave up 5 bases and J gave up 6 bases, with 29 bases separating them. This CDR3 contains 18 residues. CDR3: CASSRSAEGSGTPIEQYF. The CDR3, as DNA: TGTGCCAGCAGTCGCTCTGCGGAAGGCTCAGGGACGCCTATCGAGCAGTACTTC.

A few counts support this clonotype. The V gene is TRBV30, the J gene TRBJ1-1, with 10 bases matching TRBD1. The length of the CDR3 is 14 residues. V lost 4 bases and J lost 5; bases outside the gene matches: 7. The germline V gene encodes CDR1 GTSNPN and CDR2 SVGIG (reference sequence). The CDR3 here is CAWTTGGYGTEAFF. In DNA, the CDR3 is TGTGCCTGGACGACAGGGGGCTATGGGACTGAAGCTTTCTTT.

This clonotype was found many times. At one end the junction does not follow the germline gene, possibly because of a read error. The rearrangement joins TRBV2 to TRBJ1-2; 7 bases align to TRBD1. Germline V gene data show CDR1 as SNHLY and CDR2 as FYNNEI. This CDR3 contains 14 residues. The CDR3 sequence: CASTPDGRGQRHRF. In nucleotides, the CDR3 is TGTGCCAGCACCCCCGACGGGAGGGGACAGAGGCACCGCTTC.

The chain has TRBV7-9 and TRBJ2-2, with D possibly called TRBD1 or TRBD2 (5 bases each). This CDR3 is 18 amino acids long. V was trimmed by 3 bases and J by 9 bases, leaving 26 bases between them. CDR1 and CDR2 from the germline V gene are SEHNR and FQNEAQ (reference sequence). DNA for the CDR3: TGTGCCAGCAGCTTCCCGATGACAGCGGCCCCGAGGAACCGGGAGCTGTTTTTT. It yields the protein CASSFPMTAAPRNRELFF.

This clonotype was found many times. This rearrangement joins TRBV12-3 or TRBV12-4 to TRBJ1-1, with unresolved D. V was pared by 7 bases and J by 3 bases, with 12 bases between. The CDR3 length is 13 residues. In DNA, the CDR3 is TGTGCCAGCACTCAGAAAGACTACACTGAAGCTTTCTTT. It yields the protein CASTQKDYTEAFF.

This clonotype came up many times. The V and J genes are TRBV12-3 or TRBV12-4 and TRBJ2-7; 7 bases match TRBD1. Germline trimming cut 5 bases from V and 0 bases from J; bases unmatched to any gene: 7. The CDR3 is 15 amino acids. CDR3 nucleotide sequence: TGTGCCAGCAGTACAGGGGTCAGGAGCTCCTACGAGCAGTACTTC. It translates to CASSTGVRSSYEQYF.

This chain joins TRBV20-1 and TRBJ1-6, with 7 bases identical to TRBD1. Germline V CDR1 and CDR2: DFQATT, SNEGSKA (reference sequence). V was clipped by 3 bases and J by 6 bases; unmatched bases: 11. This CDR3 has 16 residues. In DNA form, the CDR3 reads TGCAGTGCTAGTGGTTTGGCGACAGGGCTTAATTCACCCCTCCACTTT. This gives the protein CSASGLATGLNSPLHF.

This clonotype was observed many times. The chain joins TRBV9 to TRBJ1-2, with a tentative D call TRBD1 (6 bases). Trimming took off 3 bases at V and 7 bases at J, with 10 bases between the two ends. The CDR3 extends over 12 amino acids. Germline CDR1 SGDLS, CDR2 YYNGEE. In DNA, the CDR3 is TGTGCCAGCAGCGGAACAGGGTTTGGCTACACCTTC. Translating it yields CASSGTGFGYTF. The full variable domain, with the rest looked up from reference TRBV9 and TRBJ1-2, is DSGVTQTPKHLITATGQRVTLRCSPRSGDLSVYWYQQSLDQGLQFLIQYYNGEERAKGNILERFSAQQFPDLHSELNLSSLELGDSALYFCASSGTGFGYTFGSGTRLTVV.

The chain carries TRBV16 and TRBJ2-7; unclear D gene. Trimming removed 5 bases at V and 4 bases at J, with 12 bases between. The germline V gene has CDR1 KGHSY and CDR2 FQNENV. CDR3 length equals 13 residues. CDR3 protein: CASSSRTSYEQYF. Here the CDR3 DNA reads TGTGCCAGCAGCTCTAGGACGTCTTACGAGCAGTACTTC.

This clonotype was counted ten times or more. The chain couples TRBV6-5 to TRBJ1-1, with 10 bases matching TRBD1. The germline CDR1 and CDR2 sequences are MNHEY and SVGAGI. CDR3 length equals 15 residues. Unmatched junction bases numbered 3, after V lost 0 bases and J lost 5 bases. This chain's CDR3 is CASSYSDRGWTEAFF. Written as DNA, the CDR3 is TGTGCCAGCAGTTACTCGGACAGGGGGTGGACTGAAGCTTTCTTT.

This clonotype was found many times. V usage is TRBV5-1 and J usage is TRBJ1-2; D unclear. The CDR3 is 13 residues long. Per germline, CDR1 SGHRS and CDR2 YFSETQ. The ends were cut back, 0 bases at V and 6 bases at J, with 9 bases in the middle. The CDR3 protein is CASSLVGEDGYTF. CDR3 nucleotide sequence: TGCGCCAGCAGCTTGGTCGGGGAGGATGGCTACACCTTC.

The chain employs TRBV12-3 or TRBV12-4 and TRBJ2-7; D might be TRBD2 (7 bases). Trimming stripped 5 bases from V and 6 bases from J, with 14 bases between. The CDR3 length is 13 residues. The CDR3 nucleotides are TGTGCCAGCAGTACCAGGGGAGGGTCCGAGCAGTACTTC. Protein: CASSTRGGSEQYF.

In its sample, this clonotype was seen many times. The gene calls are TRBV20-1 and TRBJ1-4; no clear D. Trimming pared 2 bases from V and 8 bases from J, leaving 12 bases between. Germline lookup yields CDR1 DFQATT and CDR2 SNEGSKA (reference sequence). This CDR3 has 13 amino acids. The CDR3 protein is CSARSGSGEKLFF. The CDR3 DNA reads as TGCAGTGCTAGATCGGGGTCTGGGGAAAAACTGTTTTTT.

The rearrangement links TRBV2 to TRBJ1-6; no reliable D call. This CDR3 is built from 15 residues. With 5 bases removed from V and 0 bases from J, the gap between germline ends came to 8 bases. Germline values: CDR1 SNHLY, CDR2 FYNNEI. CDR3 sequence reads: CASSFWSSYNSPLHF. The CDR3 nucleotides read TGTGCCAGCAGTTTCTGGAGCTCCTATAATTCACCCCTCCACTTT.

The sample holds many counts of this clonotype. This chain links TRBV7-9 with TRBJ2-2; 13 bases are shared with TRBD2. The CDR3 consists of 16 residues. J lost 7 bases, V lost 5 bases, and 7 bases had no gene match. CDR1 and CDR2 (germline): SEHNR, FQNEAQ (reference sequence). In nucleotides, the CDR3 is TGTGCCAGCAGCGGCGGACTAGCGGGAGAGGGCGGGGAGCTGTTTTTT. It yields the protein CASSGGLAGEGGELFF.

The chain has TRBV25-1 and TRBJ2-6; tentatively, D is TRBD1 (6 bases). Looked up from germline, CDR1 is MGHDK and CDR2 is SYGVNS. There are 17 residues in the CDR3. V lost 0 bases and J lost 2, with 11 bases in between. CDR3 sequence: CASSEYQGFTGANVLTF. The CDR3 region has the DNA TGTGCCAGCAGTGAATACCAGGGGTTCACTGGGGCCAACGTCCTGACTTTC.

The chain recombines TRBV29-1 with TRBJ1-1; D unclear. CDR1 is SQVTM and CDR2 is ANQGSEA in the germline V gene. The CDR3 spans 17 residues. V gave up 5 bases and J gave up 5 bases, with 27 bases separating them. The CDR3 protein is CSVFREGGSGVRTEAFF. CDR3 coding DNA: TGCAGCGTTTTCCGGGAGGGCGGTTCGGGCGTAAGGACTGAAGCTTTCTTT.

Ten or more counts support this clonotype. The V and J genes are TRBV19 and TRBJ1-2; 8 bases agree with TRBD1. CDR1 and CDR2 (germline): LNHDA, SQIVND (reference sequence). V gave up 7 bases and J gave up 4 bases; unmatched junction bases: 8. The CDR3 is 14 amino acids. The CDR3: CASISDRASYGYTF. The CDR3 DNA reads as TGTGCCAGTATCTCGGACAGGGCCAGCTATGGCTACACCTTC.

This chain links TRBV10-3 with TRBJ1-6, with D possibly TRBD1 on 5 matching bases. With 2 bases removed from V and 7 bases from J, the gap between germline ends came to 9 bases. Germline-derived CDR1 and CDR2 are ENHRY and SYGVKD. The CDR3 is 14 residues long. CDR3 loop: CAISEPGGNSPLHF. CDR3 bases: TGTGCCATCAGTGAGCCGGGGGGAAATTCACCCCTCCACTTT.

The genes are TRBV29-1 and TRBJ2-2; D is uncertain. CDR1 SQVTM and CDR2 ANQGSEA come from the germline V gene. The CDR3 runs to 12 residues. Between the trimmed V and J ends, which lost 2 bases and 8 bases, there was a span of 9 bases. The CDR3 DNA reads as TGCAGCGTTGAACAGTGGGCAGGGGAGCTGTTTTTT. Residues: CSVEQWAGELFF.

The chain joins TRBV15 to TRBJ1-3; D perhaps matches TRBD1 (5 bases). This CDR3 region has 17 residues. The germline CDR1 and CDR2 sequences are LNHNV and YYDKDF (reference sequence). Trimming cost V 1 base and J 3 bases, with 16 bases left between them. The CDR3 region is CATSRAPDSSHGNTIYF. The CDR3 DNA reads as TGTGCCACCAGCAGAGCCCCTGACAGCAGCCATGGAAACACCATATATTTT.

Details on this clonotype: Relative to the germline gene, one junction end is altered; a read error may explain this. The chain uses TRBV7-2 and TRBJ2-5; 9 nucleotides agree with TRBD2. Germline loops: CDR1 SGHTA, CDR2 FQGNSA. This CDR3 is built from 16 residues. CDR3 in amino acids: CAGSSIRLAGWETQYF. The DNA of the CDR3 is TGTGCCGGCAGCTCCATCAGGCTAGCGGGGTGGGAGACCCAGTACTTC.

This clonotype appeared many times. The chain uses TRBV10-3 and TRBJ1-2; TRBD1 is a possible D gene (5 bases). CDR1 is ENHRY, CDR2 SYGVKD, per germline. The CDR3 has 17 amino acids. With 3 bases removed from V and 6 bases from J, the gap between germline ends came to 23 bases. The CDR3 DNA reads TGTGCCATCAGTGACCCCGATTTGACAGTAACACACCATGGCTACACCTTC. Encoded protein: CAISDPDLTVTHHGYTF.

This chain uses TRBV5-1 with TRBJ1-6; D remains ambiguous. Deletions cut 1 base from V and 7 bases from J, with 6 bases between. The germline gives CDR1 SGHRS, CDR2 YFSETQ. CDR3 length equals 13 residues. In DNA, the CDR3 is TGCGCCAGCAGCTTGAACGGGAATTCACCCCTCCACTTT. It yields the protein CASSLNGNSPLHF.

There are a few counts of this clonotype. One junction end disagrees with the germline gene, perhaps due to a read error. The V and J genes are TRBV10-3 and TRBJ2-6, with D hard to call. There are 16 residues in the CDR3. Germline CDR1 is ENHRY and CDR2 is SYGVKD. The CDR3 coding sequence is TGTGCCAGCAGTTATGCAGGATCCTCTGGGGCCAACGTCCTGACTTTC. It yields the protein CASSYAGSSGANVLTF.